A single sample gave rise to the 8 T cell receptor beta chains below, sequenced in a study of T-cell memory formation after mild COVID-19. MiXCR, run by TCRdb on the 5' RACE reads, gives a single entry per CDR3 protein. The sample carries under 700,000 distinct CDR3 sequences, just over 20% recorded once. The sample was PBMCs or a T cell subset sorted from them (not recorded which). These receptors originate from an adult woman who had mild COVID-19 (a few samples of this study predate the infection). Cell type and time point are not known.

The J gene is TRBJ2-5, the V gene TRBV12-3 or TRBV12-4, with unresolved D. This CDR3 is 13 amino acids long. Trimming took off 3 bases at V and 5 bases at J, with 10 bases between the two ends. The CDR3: CASSLRLRETQYF. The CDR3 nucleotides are TGTGCCAGCAGTTTGCGACTTCGGGAGACCCAGTACTTC.

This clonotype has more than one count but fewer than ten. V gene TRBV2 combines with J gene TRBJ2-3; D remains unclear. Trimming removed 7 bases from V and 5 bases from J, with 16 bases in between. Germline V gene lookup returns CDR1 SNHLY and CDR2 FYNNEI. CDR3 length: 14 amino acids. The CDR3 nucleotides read TGTGCCAGCATTCTTCCCCTGGTTCGAGATACGCAGTATTTT. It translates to CASILPLVRDTQYF.

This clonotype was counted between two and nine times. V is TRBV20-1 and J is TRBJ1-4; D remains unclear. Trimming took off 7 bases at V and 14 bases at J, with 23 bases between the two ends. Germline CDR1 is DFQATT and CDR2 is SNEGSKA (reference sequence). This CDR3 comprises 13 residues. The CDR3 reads CSVIGIGNRELFF. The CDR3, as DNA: TGCAGTGTCATCGGAATTGGGAATCGCGAGCTGTTTTTT.

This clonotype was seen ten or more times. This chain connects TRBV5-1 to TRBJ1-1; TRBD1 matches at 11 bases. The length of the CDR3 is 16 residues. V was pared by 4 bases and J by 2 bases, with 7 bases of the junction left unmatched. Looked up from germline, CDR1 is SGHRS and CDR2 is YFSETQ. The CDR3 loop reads CASSGYGTGGNTEAFF. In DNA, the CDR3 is TGCGCCAGCAGCGGATACGGGACAGGGGGAAACACTGAAGCTTTCTTT.

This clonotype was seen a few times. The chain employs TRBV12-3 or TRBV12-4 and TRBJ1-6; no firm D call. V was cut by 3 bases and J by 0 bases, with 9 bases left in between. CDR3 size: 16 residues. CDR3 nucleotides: TGTGCCAGCAGTTTGAGGCCGAGCTCCTATAATTCACCCCTCCACTTT. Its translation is CASSLRPSSYNSPLHF.

CDR3: CASSQEPRSGRASEQYF. In nucleotides, the CDR3 is TGTGCCAGCAGCCAAGAACCTCGTAGCGGGAGGGCCAGTGAGCAGTACTTC. The chain carries TRBV14 and TRBJ2-7; 11 bases are shared with TRBD2. Germline V lookup: CDR1 SGHDN, CDR2 FVKESK. Losses at the gene ends were 0 bases for V and 7 bases for J; bases not matched to a gene: 11. CDR3 length equals 17 residues.

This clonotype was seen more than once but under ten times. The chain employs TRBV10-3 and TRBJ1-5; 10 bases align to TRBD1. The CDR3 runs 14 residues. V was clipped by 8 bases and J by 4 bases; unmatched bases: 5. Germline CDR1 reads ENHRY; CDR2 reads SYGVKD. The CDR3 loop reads CAIGPGQGNQPQHF. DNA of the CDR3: TGTGCCATCGGCCCGGGACAGGGGAATCAGCCCCAGCATTTT.

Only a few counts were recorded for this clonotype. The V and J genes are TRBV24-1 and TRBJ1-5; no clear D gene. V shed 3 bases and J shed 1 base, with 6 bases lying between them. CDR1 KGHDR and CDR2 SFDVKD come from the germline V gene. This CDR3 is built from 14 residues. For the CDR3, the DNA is TGTGCCACCAGTGATAGATACAGCAATCAGCCCCAGCATTTT. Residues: CATSDRYSNQPQHF.